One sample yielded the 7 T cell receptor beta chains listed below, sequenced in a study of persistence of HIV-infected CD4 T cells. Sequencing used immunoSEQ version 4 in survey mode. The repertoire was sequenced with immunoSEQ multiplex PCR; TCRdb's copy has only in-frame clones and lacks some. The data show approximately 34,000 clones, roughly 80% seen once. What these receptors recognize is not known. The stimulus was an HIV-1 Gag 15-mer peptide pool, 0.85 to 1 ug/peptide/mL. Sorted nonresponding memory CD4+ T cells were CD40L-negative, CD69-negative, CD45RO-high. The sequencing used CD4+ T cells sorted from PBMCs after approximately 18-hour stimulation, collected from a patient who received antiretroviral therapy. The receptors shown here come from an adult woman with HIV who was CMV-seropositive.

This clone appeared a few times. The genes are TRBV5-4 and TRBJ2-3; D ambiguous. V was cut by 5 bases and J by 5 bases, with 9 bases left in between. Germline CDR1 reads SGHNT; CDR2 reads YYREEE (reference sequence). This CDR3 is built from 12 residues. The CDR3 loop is CASSPYLDTQYF. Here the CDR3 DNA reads TGTGCCAGCAGTCCTTATCTAGATACGCAGTATTTT. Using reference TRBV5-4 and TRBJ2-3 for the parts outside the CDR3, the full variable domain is ETGVTQSPTHLIKTRGQQVTLRCSSQSGHNTVSWYQQALGQGPQFIFQYYREEENGRGNFPPRFSGLQFPNYSSELNVNALELDDSALYLCASSPYLDTQYFGPGTRLTVL.

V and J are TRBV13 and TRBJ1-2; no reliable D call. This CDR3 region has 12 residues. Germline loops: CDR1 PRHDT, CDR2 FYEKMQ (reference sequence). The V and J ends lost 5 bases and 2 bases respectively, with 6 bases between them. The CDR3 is CASSQQNYGYTF. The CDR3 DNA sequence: TGTGCCAGCAGCCAACAAAACTATGGCTACACCTTC. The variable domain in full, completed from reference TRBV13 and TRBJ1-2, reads AAGVIQSPRHLIKEKRETATLKCYPIPRHDTVYWYQQGPGQDPQFLISFYEKMQSDKGSIPDRFSAQQFSDYHSELNMSSLELGDSALYFCASSQQNYGYTFGSGTRLTVV.

CDR3 sequence: CASSYGSDNSPLHF. The CDR3 region has the DNA TGTGCCAGCAGCTACGGGTCCGATAATTCACCCCTCCACTTT. The gene calls are TRBV7-9 and TRBJ1-6, with D unresolved. The V and J ends lost 4 bases and 5 bases respectively, with 9 bases between them. The CDR3 spans 14 residues. CDR1 and CDR2 (germline): SEHNR, FQNEAQ (reference sequence).

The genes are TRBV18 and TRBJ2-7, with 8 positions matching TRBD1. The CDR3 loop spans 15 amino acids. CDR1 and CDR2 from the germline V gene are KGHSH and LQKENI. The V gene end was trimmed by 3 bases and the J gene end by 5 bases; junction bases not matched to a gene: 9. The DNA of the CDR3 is TGTGCCAGCTCACCCCGGACAGGGTGGGACGACGAGCAGTACTTC. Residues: CASSPRTGWDDEQYF.

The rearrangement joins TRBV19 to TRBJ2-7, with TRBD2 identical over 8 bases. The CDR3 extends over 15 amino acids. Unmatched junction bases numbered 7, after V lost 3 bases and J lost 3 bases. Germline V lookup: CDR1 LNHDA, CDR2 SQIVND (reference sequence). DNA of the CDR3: TGTGCCAGTAGTATTGGCCTAGCGGGCTACTACGAGCAGTACTTC. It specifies CASSIGLAGYYEQYF. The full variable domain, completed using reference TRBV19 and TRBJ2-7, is DGGITQSPKYLFRKEGQNVTLSCEQNLNHDAMYWYRQDPGQGLRLIYYSQIVNDFQKGDIAEGYSVSREKKESFPLTVTSAQKNPTAFYLCASSIGLAGYYEQYFGPGTRLTVT.

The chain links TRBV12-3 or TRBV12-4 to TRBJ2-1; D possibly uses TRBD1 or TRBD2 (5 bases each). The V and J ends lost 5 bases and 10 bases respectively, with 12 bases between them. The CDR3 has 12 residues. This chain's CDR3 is CASSPQWGEQFF. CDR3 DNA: TGTGCCAGCAGTCCCCAGTGGGGGGAGCAGTTCTTC.

The CDR3 DNA follows: TGTGCCAGTAGGAGTCGACAGGGCACATCCTATGGCTACACCTTC. This translates into CASRSRQGTSYGYTF. The chain is built from TRBV19 and TRBJ1-2, with TRBD1 matching over 7 bases. The ends lost 6 bases at V and 4 bases at J; junction bases unmatched: 11. There are 15 residues in the CDR3. In germline, CDR1 is LNHDA, CDR2 SQIVND (reference sequence).